The entry below describes one T cell receptor beta chain. Its antigen is not known. Time point here: newly diagnosed GD, antithyroid drugs for less than 3 months. PBMCs were the source of the RNA used for TCR sequencing. TCR beta libraries were built with iRepertoire HTBI primers and Arm-PCR of CDR3 regions. MiXCR, run by TCRdb on the multiplex PCR reads, gives a single entry per CDR3 protein. The data contain hundreds of thousands of distinct CDR3 sequences, 15% to 20% of them singletons. This entry belongs to a study of regulatory T cells in long-lasting Graves disease. General study findings and limits: Lower TCR diversity was seen in persistent Graves' patients than in newly diagnosed ones.

V lost 3 bases and J lost 4, with 13 bases in between. This CDR3 region has 15 residues. Germline V gene data show CDR1 as SGHRS and CDR2 as YFSETQ. This sample also appeared in a second study, on T cells in Graves' hyperthyroidism and ophthalmopathy. From that second work: Hyperthyroidism, newly diagnosed and lasting under 2 months, affected patients aged 18 to 65.

The genes are TRBV5-1 and TRBJ1-4; D may be TRBD1 (5 bases). Sequencing was performed on peripheral blood mononuclear cells (PBMCs), taken at new diagnosis, from a patient treated with antithyroid drugs. The receptor was derived from a woman aged 25-40 years with Graves disease. The DNA of the CDR3 is TGCGCCAGCAGCTCGAGTGGGACTTTTAATGAAAAACTGTTTTTT. It specifies CASSSSGTFNEKLFF.